The 8 T cell receptor beta chains presented below share a single source sample, sequenced in a study of T cell changes during pregnancy in multiple sclerosis. Only in-frame clones appear in the TCRdb table, and some are missing; sequencing was by immunoSEQ multiplex PCR. The sample consists of 85,000 to 130,000 clones, around 93% of them appearing once. The material sequenced was peripheral blood, taken before pregnancy. These receptors were collected from a female donor with multiple sclerosis, enrolled in a pregnancy study.

The chain has TRBV7-9 and TRBJ1-1, with 10 bases identical to TRBD1. CDR1 and CDR2 from the germline V gene are SEHNR and FQNEAQ (reference sequence). V lost 6 bases, J lost 10 bases, and 11 bases stayed unmatched. CDR3 length: 14 amino acids. The CDR3 sequence: CASRGDRGKVGAFF. The CDR3 nucleotides read TGTGCCAGCAGAGGGGACAGGGGTAAAGTGGGAGCTTTCTTT. The full variable domain, in which reference TRBV7-9 and TRBJ1-1 provide the parts outside the CDR3, is DTGVSQNPRHKITKRGQNVTFRCDPISEHNRLYWYRQTLGQGPEFLTYFQNEAQLEKSRLLSDRFSAERPKGSFSTLEIQRTEQGDSAMYLCASRGDRGKVGAFFGQGTRLTVV.

The rearrangement links TRBV7-8 to TRBJ1-1, with D unresolved. CDR3 length: 13 amino acids. Germline CDR1 and CDR2: SGHVS and FQNEAQ. V lost 1 base and J 3 bases, leaving 6 bases between the germline ends. In DNA form, the CDR3 reads TGTGCCAGCAGCTTAGGTGGAGACACTGAAGCTTTCTTT. Amino acid sequence: CASSLGGDTEAFF.

This clone was observed a single time. The V gene is TRBV27, the J gene TRBJ1-2, with TRBD1 matching over 10 bases. CDR1 is MNHEY, CDR2 SMNVEV, per germline (reference sequence). The CDR3 has 20 amino acids. V lost 0 bases, J lost 4 bases, and 17 bases stayed unmatched. CDR3 sequence (DNA): TGTGCCAGCAGTTTATCATCAGCACGGACAGGGGGTGGGTTAGGCTATGGCTACACCTTC. Translation: CASSLSSARTGGGLGYGYTF.

The chain employs TRBV6-1 and TRBJ2-5; tentative D call: TRBD1 (6 bases). Trimming took off 7 bases at V and 4 bases at J, with 19 bases between the two ends. Germline V gives CDR1 MNHNS, CDR2 SASEGT. The CDR3 has 15 amino acids. Here the CDR3 reads CASTRMVGAAETQYF. The CDR3 region has the DNA TGTGCCAGCACCCGCATGGTGGGGGCGGCAGAGACCCAGTACTTC.

The chain is built from TRBV28 and TRBJ2-7; maybe TRBD2 (6 bases). Germline V CDR1 and CDR2: MDHEN, SYDVKM. Trimming removed 7 bases at V and 0 bases at J, with 19 bases between. CDR3 length: 16 amino acids. CDR3 residues: CASTSLDREFSYEQYF. The CDR3 nucleotides are TGTGCCAGCACTTCCCTTGACCGGGAGTTCTCCTACGAGCAGTACTTC.

The CDR3, as DNA: TGTGCCAGCAGCGGGACAGGGGGCACTGAAGCTTTCTTT. Translating it yields CASSGTGGTEAFF. The V call is TRBV6-4, the J call TRBJ1-1; TRBD1 aligns across 11 bases. This CDR3 spans 13 amino acids. The ends lost 6 bases at V and 4 bases at J; junction bases unmatched: 1. Germline V gene data show CDR1 as MRHNA and CDR2 as SNTAGT.

This chain links TRBV5-6 with TRBJ2-2; D is possibly TRBD1 (6 bases). V gave up 3 bases and J gave up 5 bases, with 17 bases separating them. CDR1 is SGHDT, CDR2 YYEEEE, per germline. The CDR3 totals 16 residues. Here the CDR3 reads CASSWARQGITGELFF. DNA of the CDR3: TGTGCCAGCAGCTGGGCGAGGCAGGGGATTACCGGGGAGCTGTTTTTT.

The count of this clone is one. The chain uses TRBV5-4 and TRBJ1-2; D remains unclear. The CDR3 extends over 14 amino acids. V lost 4 bases and J 1 base, leaving 11 bases between the germline ends. CDR1 and CDR2 from the germline V gene are SGHNT and YYREEE (reference sequence). The DNA of the CDR3 is TGTGCCAGCAGCCTCTTTGATAGTAACTATGGCTACACCTTC. This translates into CASSLFDSNYGYTF.